This TCR beta chain came from a study of cytomegalovirus exposure and HLA in healthy donors. This PCR relied on a set of 60 Vbeta primers and 13 Jbeta primers. Sequenced by immunoSEQ multiplex PCR; TCRdb stores in-frame clones only, minus some. The sample includes under 200,000 clones, roughly 76% of them seen just once. The receptor was derived from a human donor in good health. The material sequenced was PBMCs.

The CDR3 loop reads CASSPSWVRGAFF. The CDR3 region has the DNA TGTGCCAGCAGCCCCAGTTGGGTCCGCGGAGCTTTCTTT. The gene calls are TRBV7-2 and TRBJ1-1, with D unresolved. CDR1 and CDR2 (germline): SGHTA, FQGNSA. The CDR3 consists of 13 residues. The V end was cut by 5 bases, the J end by 10 bases, with 17 bases between.